This T cell receptor (beta chain) appears in the sequencing data of a study of blood T cell repertoires in COVID-19. Across the study: COVID-19 samples collected from the United States, Italy and Spain covered acute and convalescent phases. Sample material is recorded as cDNA or gDNA derived from T cells, B-cell-depleted T cells, or PBMCs.

Clones were read by immunoSEQ multiplex PCR, and TCRdb kept only the in-frame ones, dropping some. The sample holds about 27,000 clones, approximately 88% seen once. CDR3 length: 18 residues. The V and J ends lost 4 bases and 0 bases, in that order; junction bases with no gene match: 12. CDR1 SGHRS and CDR2 YFSETQ come from the germline V gene. This TCR derives from a woman aged 45 to 65 with active COVID-19. The chain is built from TRBV5-1 and TRBJ2-3, with 9 bases fitting TRBD2. Sequencing was carried out using peripheral blood. In DNA form, the CDR3 reads TGCGCCAGCAGCCCATGGACTAGCGTCCTTACTAGCACAGATACGCAGTATTTT. Its protein product is CASSPWTSVLTSTDTQYF.